The T cell receptor (beta chain) described here comes from a study of T cell repertoires in cytomegalovirus infection. Study information: HLA-B-restricted CMV epitopes that are well studied were used alongside recently identified HLA-C-restricted ones.

A remark on this clonotype: Its antigen is still unknown.

Findings of the study overall: Identification of carriers of CMV plus the relevant HLA was achieved through cumulative public TCR beta family frequency.

Each CDR3 protein is one row after TCRdb ran MiXCR on the reads. The sample lists about 500,000 distinct CDR3 sequences, roughly a third occurring once. In germline, CDR1 is SGHAT, CDR2 FQNNGV. Germline trimming cut 7 bases from V and 5 bases from J; bases unmatched to any gene: 6. The CDR3 runs 13 residues. Sequencing used cultured PBMCs, obtained from culture after CMV antigen stimulation. The rearrangement joins TRBV11-2 to TRBJ2-3, with 7 positions matching TRBD2. The TCR was taken from a human donor in good health (CMV status not recorded). Some clones in this sample may be carry-over from other donors' samples. The CDR3 region has the DNA TGTGCCAGCAAGGCGGGAGCTGGAGATACGCAGTATTTT. This translates into CASKAGAGDTQYF.